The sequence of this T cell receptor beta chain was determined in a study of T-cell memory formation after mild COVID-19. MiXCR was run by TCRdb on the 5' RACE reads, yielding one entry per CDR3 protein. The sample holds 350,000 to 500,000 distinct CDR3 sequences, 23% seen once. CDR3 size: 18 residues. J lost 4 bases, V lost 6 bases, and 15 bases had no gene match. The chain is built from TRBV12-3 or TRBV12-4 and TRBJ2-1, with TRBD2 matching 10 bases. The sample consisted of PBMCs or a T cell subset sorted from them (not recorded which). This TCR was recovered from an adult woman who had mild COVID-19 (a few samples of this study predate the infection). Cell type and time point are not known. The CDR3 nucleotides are TGTGCCAGCAGCCCTAACCCCTGGGGAGCGGGGGGGTACAATGAGCAGTTCTTC. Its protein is CASSPNPWGAGGYNEQFF.